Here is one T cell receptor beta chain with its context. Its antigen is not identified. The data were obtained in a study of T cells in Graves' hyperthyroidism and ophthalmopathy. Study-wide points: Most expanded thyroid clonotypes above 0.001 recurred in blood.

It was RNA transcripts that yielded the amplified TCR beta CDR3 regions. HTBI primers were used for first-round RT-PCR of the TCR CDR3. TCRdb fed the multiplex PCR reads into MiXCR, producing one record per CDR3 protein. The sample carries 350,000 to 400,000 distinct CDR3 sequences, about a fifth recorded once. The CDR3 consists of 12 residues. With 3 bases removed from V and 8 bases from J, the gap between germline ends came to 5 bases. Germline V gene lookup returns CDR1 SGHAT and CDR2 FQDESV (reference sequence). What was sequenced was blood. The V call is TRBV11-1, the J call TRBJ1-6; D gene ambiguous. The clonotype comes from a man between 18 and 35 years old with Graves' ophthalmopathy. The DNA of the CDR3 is TGTGCCAGCAGCTTCAGTGATTCACCCCTCCACTTT. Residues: CASSFSDSPLHF.